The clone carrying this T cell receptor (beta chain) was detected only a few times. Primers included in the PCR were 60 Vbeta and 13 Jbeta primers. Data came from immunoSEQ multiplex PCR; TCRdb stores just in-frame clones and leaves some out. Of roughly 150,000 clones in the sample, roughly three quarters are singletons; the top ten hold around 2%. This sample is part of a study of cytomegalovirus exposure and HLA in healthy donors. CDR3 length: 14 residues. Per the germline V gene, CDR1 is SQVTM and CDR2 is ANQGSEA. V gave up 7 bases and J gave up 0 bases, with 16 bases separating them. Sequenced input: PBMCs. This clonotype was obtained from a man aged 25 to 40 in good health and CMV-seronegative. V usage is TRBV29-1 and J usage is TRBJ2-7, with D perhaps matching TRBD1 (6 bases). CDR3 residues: CSGAWTVGSYEQYF. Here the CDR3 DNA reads TGCAGCGGGGCCTGGACAGTTGGCTCCTACGAGCAGTACTTC.